The 20 T cell receptor beta chains listed next were all sequenced from one sample in a study of early stage breast cancer tumors. Only in-frame clones appear in the TCRdb table, and some are missing; sequencing was by immunoSEQ multiplex PCR. The table shows tens of thousands of clones, with just over 90% occurring only once. Sequenced sample: blood. Source of these receptors: a person between 65 and 79 years old with breast cancer.

The rearrangement links TRBV9 to TRBJ2-7; possibly TRBD1 for D (6 bases). The V end was cut by 4 bases, the J end by 2 bases, with 13 bases between. Per the germline V gene, CDR1 is SGDLS and CDR2 is YYNGEE. The CDR3 length is 14 residues. CDR3 DNA: TGTGCCAGCAGCACCCGGGACAAAGCCTACGAGCAGTACTTC. Residues: CASSTRDKAYEQYF.

The chain uses TRBV30 and TRBJ1-2; a weak D match, TRBD1 (5 bases). The V and J ends lost 6 bases and 5 bases respectively, with 13 bases between them. This CDR3 has 12 residues. The germline V gene encodes CDR1 GTSNPN and CDR2 SVGIG (reference sequence). The DNA of the CDR3 is TGTGCCTGCGGTGGGGCAAATTATGGCTACACCTTC. Residues: CACGGANYGYTF.

The genes are TRBV19 and TRBJ1-1; D is perhaps TRBD1 (5 bases). Between the trimmed V and J ends, which lost 4 bases and 0 bases, there was a span of 9 bases. CDR1 is LNHDA, CDR2 SQIVND, per germline (reference sequence). This CDR3 is 14 amino acids long. The CDR3 sequence: CASSTRVLNTEAFF. The CDR3 region has the DNA TGTGCCAGTAGTACCAGGGTCTTGAACACTGAAGCTTTCTTT. Full variable domain (missing parts from reference TRBV19 and TRBJ1-1): DGGITQSPKYLFRKEGQNVTLSCEQNLNHDAMYWYRQDPGQGLRLIYYSQIVNDFQKGDIAEGYSVSREKKESFPLTVTSAQKNPTAFYLCASSTRVLNTEAFFGQGTRLTVV.

The V gene is TRBV18, the J gene TRBJ1-1; 7 bases align to TRBD1. The V segment lost 1 base and the J segment 1 base; nucleotides outside the gene matches: 6. Germline V gives CDR1 KGHSH, CDR2 LQKENI. The CDR3 length is 16 residues. CDR3 region: CASSPLSGQTNTEAFF. CDR3 in DNA: TGTGCCAGCTCACCACTCTCGGGACAGACGAACACTGAAGCTTTCTTT. Filled out from reference TRBV18 and TRBJ1-1, the complete variable domain reads NAGVMQNPRHLVRRRGQEARLRCSPMKGHSHVYWYRQLPEEGLKFMVYLQKENIIDESGMPKERFSAEFPKEGPSILRIQQVVRGDSAAYFCASSPLSGQTNTEAFFGQGTRLTVV.

There are a few counts of this clone. This chain connects TRBV6-5 to TRBJ1-6; D remains unclear. The CDR3 is 15 residues long. Germline assignment: CDR1 MNHEY and CDR2 SVGAGI. Deletions cut 6 bases from V and 4 bases from J, with 13 bases between. The DNA of the CDR3 is TGTGCCAGCAGCCCCACAACCGAATATAATTCACCCCTCCACTTT. Protein sequence: CASSPTTEYNSPLHF.

V and J are TRBV11-1 and TRBJ1-1; D gene ambiguous. Trimming left V 1 base short and J 3 bases short, with 6 bases between. CDR1 is SGHAT and CDR2 is FQDESV in the germline V gene (reference sequence). This CDR3 has 13 residues. The CDR3 protein is CASSLGEDTEAFF. For the CDR3, the DNA is TGTGCCAGCAGCTTAGGGGAGGACACTGAAGCTTTCTTT.

The chain joins TRBV18 to TRBJ1-5, with D perhaps matching TRBD1 (5 bases). The germline CDR1 and CDR2 sequences are KGHSH and LQKENI. The CDR3 sequence is 16 residues long. Trimming took off 0 bases at V and 0 bases at J, with 9 bases between the two ends. The CDR3 region has the DNA TGTGCCAGCTCACCACCGGGACTTTATAGCAATCAGCCCCAGCATTTT. This encodes CASSPPGLYSNQPQHF.

The chain links TRBV6-1 to TRBJ2-1; perhaps TRBD2 as D (6 bases). The CDR3 has 14 residues. Germline loops: CDR1 MNHNS, CDR2 SASEGT. V dropped 5 bases and J dropped 7 bases, with 15 bases sitting between them. CDR3 protein: CASSPRMGGNEQFF. CDR3 in DNA: TGTGCCAGCAGTCCTCGCATGGGGGGAAATGAGCAGTTCTTC.

V gene TRBV19 combines with J gene TRBJ1-3; 10 bases match TRBD1. Trimming took 6 bases from V and 3 from J; bases not matched to a gene: 5. CDR1 is LNHDA, CDR2 SQIVND, per germline (reference sequence). The CDR3 sequence is 15 residues long. CDR3 sequence: CASSIGTGDGNTIYF. CDR3 nucleotide sequence: TGTGCCAGTAGCATTGGGACAGGGGATGGAAACACCATATATTTT.

The chain recombines TRBV6-1 with TRBJ1-1, with unresolved D. The CDR3 has 13 residues. V was pared by 11 bases and J by 0 bases, with 13 bases between. CDR1 and CDR2 from the germline V gene are MNHNS and SASEGT. The CDR3: CALSTDMNTEAFF. Written as DNA, the CDR3 is TGTGCCCTCTCTACAGACATGAACACTGAAGCTTTCTTT.

This clone is a singleton in its sample. The chain has TRBV6-4 and TRBJ1-1; D perhaps matches TRBD1 (5 bases). Germline CDR1 reads MRHNA; CDR2 reads SNTAGT. V lost 2 bases to trimming and J lost 4 bases, with 8 bases between them. The CDR3 is made up of 13 amino acids. The CDR3 sequence: CASSDRGGTEAFF. CDR3 DNA: TGTGCCAGCAGTGACAGGGGCGGCACTGAAGCTTTCTTT.

The J gene is TRBJ1-2, the V gene TRBV19; D is perhaps TRBD1 (5 bases). This CDR3 is 13 amino acids long. Trimming took off 5 bases at V and 8 bases at J, with 15 bases between the two ends. Germline V gene data show CDR1 as LNHDA and CDR2 as SQIVND (reference sequence). This chain's CDR3 is CASSFKSEGGYTF. CDR3 bases: TGTGCCAGTAGTTTCAAGTCGGAGGGGGGCTACACCTTC.

This chain links TRBV5-1 with TRBJ2-6; possible D gene TRBD1, 6 bases. Germline V gene lookup returns CDR1 SGHRS and CDR2 YFSETQ. V gave up 4 bases and J gave up 2 bases, with 10 bases separating them. The CDR3 runs to 15 residues. CDR3 in amino acids: CASSTGTTGANVLTF. The CDR3 DNA sequence: TGCGCCAGCAGCACAGGGACGACTGGGGCCAACGTCCTGACTTTC.

The V gene is TRBV5-4, the J gene TRBJ1-2; the D gene is possibly TRBD1 (5 bases). There are 14 residues in the CDR3. CDR1 and CDR2 from the germline V gene are SGHNT and YYREEE (reference sequence). V lost 4 bases and J lost 7, with 17 bases in between. The CDR3 is CASSPLVMTVGYTF. The CDR3 region has the DNA TGTGCCAGCAGCCCCTTGGTGATGACAGTTGGCTACACCTTC.

The J gene is TRBJ2-5, the V gene TRBV7-2; no clear D. Germline-derived CDR1 and CDR2 are SGHTA and FQGNSA. The V end was cut by 1 base, the J end by 4 bases, with 4 bases between. The CDR3 covers 12 residues. CDR3 sequence: CASSLDRETQYF. The DNA for the CDR3 is TGTGCCAGCAGCTTAGACAGAGAGACCCAGTACTTC.

This sequence joins TRBV7-2 and TRBJ1-1; D is possibly TRBD1 (6 bases). CDR3 length: 15 residues. Germline CDR1 and CDR2: SGHTA and FQGNSA. V lost 4 bases to trimming and J lost 0 bases, with 12 bases between them. CDR3 nucleotide sequence: TGTGCCAGCAGCTCTCAGACAGGTCTGAACACTGAAGCTTTCTTT. Translated, it gives CASSSQTGLNTEAFF.

The chain is built from TRBV19 and TRBJ2-7, with D possibly matching TRBD1 (6 bases). Germline V gives CDR1 LNHDA, CDR2 SQIVND (reference sequence). CDR3 length: 15 residues. Deletions cut 7 bases from V and 3 bases from J, with 19 bases between. The DNA for the CDR3 is TGTGCCAGTACCTCAACGGGACACACCGTCTACGAGCAGTACTTC. Amino acid sequence: CASTSTGHTVYEQYF.

This chain connects TRBV5-6 to TRBJ1-5, with TRBD1 matching 7 bases. Trimming cost V 4 bases and J 4 bases; bases outside gene matches: 8. CDR1 and CDR2 (germline): SGHDT, YYEEEE. CDR3 length: 15 residues. For the CDR3, the DNA is TGTGCCAGCAGCCGAACAGGGGTCGGGAATCAGCCCCAGCATTTT. It encodes CASSRTGVGNQPQHF.

J is TRBJ1-1 and V is TRBV5-1; TRBD1 is a possible D gene (5 bases). V lost 4 bases, J lost 8 bases, and 21 bases lay in between. The germline V gene has CDR1 SGHRS and CDR2 YFSETQ. This CDR3 comprises 15 residues. The CDR3 reads CASSRTGAPGGEAFF. CDR3 DNA: TGCGCCAGCAGCAGAACAGGCGCCCCGGGGGGGGAAGCTTTCTTT. The complete variable domain, with remaining parts taken from reference TRBV5-1 and TRBJ1-1, reads KAGVTQTPRYLIKTRGQQVTLSCSPISGHRSVSWYQQTPGQGLQFLFEYFSETQRNKGNFPGRFSGRQFSNSRSEMNVSTLELGDSALYLCASSRTGAPGGEAFFGQGTRLTVV.

The rearrangement uses TRBV5-4 and TRBJ2-2; 11 bases are shared with TRBD2. V was pared by 2 bases and J by 6 bases, with 9 bases of the junction left unmatched. Germline-derived CDR1 and CDR2 are SGHNT and YYREEE (reference sequence). The CDR3 loop spans 17 amino acids. This chain's CDR3 is CASSLPLAGARSGELFF. The CDR3 DNA reads as TGTGCCAGCAGCTTACCACTAGCGGGGGCGAGGTCCGGGGAGCTGTTTTTT.